This T cell receptor (beta chain) was captured in a study of cytotoxic CD8 clonotypes in ibrutinib-treated CLL. General observations from the study: Contraction or stability on treatment characterized the public clonotypes, which were uncommon.

Details on this clone: The antigen is undetermined.

Sequencing used immunoSEQ multiplex PCR; TCRdb keeps in-frame clones, though not all of them. The profile covers 30,000 to 40,000 clones, with around 75% appearing a single time and 16% taken by the ten largest. The receptor was isolated from a human donor with chronic lymphocytic leukemia. Sequences were derived from PBMCs, sampled at disease progression, from a patient treated with ibrutinib.

The CDR3: CASSDSKTPNLNTEAFF. The CDR3 DNA reads TGTGCCAGCAGTGACTCGAAAACCCCAAATCTGAACACTGAAGCTTTCTTT. The chain couples TRBV6-4 to TRBJ1-1; D is uncertain. Germline values: CDR1 MRHNA, CDR2 SNTAGT. Trimming shortened V by 0 bases and J by 0 bases, and 14 bases separated the two germline ends. The CDR3 has 17 residues.